This TCR beta chain was observed in a study of blood T cell repertoires in COVID-19. The overall study: Sample material is recorded as cDNA or gDNA derived from T cells, B-cell-depleted T cells, or PBMCs.

The repertoire was sequenced with immunoSEQ multiplex PCR; TCRdb's copy has only in-frame clones and lacks some. Seen here are 180,000 or so clones, about nine tenths observed once, and the top ten hold roughly 1.6%. In germline, CDR1 is LGHDT, CDR2 YNNKEL (reference sequence). Trimming took off 3 bases at V and 3 bases at J, with 9 bases between the two ends. This CDR3 spans 14 amino acids. The rearrangement joins TRBV3-1 (or the pseudogene TRBV3-2) to TRBJ1-3, with D hard to call. This clonotype originated in a man aged 18 to 29 with active or convalescent COVID-19. The sample taken for sequencing was peripheral blood. The CDR3 nucleotides are TGTGCCAGCAGCCACCCGGGGTATGGAAACACCATATATTTT. This translates into CASSHPGYGNTIYF.